This TCR beta chain is from a study of blood T cell repertoires in COVID-19. On the study more broadly: PBMCs, B-cell-depleted T cells, or T cells were the source of the cDNA or gDNA that made up the material.

Clones were sequenced by immunoSEQ multiplex PCR, and TCRdb holds only the in-frame ones, with some missing. The sample lists roughly 200,000 clones, around 84% occurring once. Per the germline V gene, CDR1 is SGHAT and CDR2 is FQNNGV. V lost 5 bases, J lost 1 base, and 13 bases lay in between. CDR3 length: 15 amino acids. The genes are TRBV11-2 and TRBJ2-3; tentative D call: TRBD2 (6 bases). The receptor's source is a human donor in a cohort sampled during active COVID-19. Sequenced sample: peripheral blood. The CDR3 DNA reads TGTGCCAGCAGCAAGCGACTAGGTGGCACAGATACGCAGTATTTT. Its translation is CASSKRLGGTDTQYF.